This T cell receptor (beta chain) was identified in a study of blood T cell repertoires in COVID-19. Profiling relied on immunoSEQ multiplex PCR, and the TCRdb table lists in-frame clones only, not all of them. The table includes hundreds of thousands of clones, 81% detected once. V was trimmed by 1 base and J by 0 bases, leaving 10 bases between them. Germline V gene lookup returns CDR1 SGHVS and CDR2 FQNEAQ. This CDR3 comprises 16 residues. This clonotype was sampled from a woman older than 75 with COVID-19, enrolled during active disease. The sample consisted of peripheral blood. The chain links TRBV7-8 to TRBJ1-5; maybe TRBD1 (5 bases). In DNA, the CDR3 is TGTGCCAGCAGCTTAGAGGGGCCCTATAGCAATCAGCCCCAGCATTTT. Translated: CASSLEGPYSNQPQHF.